This T cell receptor (beta chain) was captured by sequencing in a study of OX40 agonist ivuxolimab in advanced cancers. The study's findings and limits: Among the lowest peripheral clonal expansion occurred in 0.1-3.0 mg/kg partial responders. CD8+ T cells showed, on average, more clonal expansion than CD4+ cells.

Germline CDR1 reads MNHEY; CDR2 reads SVGAGI. This CDR3 spans 11 amino acids. V was shortened by 2 bases and J by 7 bases, with 3 bases between the two germline ends. Details on this clone: Its antigen is undetermined.

The data were produced by immunoSEQ multiplex PCR, yet TCRdb's version contains in-frame clones alone and is incomplete. The data contain about 150,000 clones, about nine tenths of them singletons. The material was CD4+ or CD8+ T cells sorted from blood, obtained in a trial of the OX40 agonist ivuxolimab. The rearrangement uses TRBV6-5 and TRBJ2-1; D gene unclear. The clonotype comes from an adult with an advanced solid tumor such as melanoma, head and neck, liver or kidney cancer. The CDR3 nucleotides read TGTGCCAGCAGTTACGGTAATGAGCAGTTCTTC. This encodes CASSYGNEQFF.